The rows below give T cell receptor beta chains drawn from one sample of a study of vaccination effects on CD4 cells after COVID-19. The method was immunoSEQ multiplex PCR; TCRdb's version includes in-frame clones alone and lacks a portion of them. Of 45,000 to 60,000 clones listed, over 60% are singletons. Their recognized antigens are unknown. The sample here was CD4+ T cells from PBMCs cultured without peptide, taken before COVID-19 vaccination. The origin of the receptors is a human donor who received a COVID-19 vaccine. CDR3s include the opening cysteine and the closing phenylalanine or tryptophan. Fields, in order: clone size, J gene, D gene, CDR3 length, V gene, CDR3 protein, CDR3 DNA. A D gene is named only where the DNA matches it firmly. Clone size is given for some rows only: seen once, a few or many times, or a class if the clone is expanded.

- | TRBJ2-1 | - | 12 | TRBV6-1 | CASSEGGWEQFF | TGTGCCAGCAGTGAAGGGGGTTGGGAGCAGTTCTTC
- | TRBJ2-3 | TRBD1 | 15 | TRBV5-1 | CASSLTGDGTDTQYF | TGCGCCAGCAGCTTGACAGGGGACGGCACAGATACGCAGTATTTT
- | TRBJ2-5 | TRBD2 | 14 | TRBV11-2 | CASSLDLLAETQYF | TGTGCCAGCAGCTTAGATTTACTAGCGGAGACCCAGTACTTC
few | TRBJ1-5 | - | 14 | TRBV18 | CASSPLGVSQPQHF | TGTGCCAGCTCACCACTCGGGGTGAGTCAGCCCCAGCATTTT
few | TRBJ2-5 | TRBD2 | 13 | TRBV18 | CASSQGLDETQYF | TGTGCCAGCTCACAAGGACTAGACGAGACCCAGTACTTC
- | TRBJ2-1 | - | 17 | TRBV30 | CAWSVHGVYNPLNEQFF | TGTGCCTGGAGTGTACATGGGGTCTATAACCCCCTAAATGAGCAGTTCTTC
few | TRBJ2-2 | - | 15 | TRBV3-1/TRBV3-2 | CASSQQGSNTGELFF | TGTGCCAGCAGCCAGCAGGGCTCCAACACCGGGGAGCTGTTTTTT
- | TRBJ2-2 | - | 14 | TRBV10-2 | CASTGTRNTGELFF | TGCGCCAGCACAGGGACAAGGAACACCGGGGAGCTGTTTTTT
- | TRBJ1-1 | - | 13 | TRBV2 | CASSGEVNTEAFF | TGTGCCAGCAGTGGTGAGGTGAACACTGAAGCTTTCTTT
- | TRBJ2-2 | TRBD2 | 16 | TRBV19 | CASSVAGTTITGELFF | TGTGCCAGTAGTGTCGCCGGGACTACAATAACCGGGGAGCTGTTTTTT
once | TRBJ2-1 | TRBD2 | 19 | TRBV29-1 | CSVEDWPSGGAFKDNEQFF | TGCAGCGTTGAAGATTGGCCTAGCGGGGGGGCGTTCAAGGACAATGAGCAGTTCTTC
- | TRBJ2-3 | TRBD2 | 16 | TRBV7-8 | CASTEGGAGRADTQYF | TGTGCCAGCACCGAGGGAGGGGCAGGGAGGGCAGATACGCAGTATTTT
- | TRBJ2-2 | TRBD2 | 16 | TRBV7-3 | CASSSQRGPNTGELFF | TGTGCCAGCAGCTCCCAGCGGGGGCCGAACACCGGGGAGCTGTTTTTT
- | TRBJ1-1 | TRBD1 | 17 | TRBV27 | CASSTERKGARDTEAFF | TGTGCCAGCAGCACGGAGAGGAAGGGGGCGCGGGACACTGAAGCTTTCTTT
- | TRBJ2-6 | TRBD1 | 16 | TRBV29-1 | CSVYQGQGSGANVLTF | TGCAGCGTTTACCAGGGACAGGGTTCTGGGGCCAACGTCCTGACTTTC
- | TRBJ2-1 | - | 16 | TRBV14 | CASSPPGVLIRGEQFF | TGTGCCAGCAGCCCCCCGGGCGTCCTCATTCGGGGGGAGCAGTTCTTC
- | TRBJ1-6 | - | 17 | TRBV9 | CASSSPAPGLSNSPLHF | TGTGCCAGCAGCTCACCCGCCCCGGGACTCTCTAATTCACCCCTCCACTTT
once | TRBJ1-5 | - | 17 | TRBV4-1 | CASSLRGGADSNQPQHF | TGCGCCAGCAGCCTCCGAGGGGGGGCTGATAGCAATCAGCCCCAGCATTTT
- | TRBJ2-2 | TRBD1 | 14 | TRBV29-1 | CSVERGLNTGELFF | TGCAGCGTTGAAAGGGGGCTGAACACCGGGGAGCTGTTTTTT
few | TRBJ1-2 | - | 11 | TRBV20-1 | CSARTIYGYTF | TGCAGTGCTAGAACAATCTATGGCTACACCTTC
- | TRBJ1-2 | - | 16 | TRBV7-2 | CASSLKGPGDNYGYTF | TGTGCCAGCAGCTTAAAGGGGCCAGGGGATAACTATGGCTACACCTTC
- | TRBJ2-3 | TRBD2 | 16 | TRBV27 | CASSLIASGGTDTQYF | TGTGCCAGCAGTTTAATTGCTAGCGGGGGCACAGATACGCAGTATTTT
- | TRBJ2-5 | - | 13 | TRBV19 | CASSGGGVETQYF | TGTGCCAGTAGTGGAGGCGGGGTCGAGACCCAGTACTTC
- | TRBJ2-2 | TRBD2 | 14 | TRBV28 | CAVPRGGSTGELFF | TGTGCCGTACCTCGGGGAGGGAGCACCGGGGAGCTGTTTTTT
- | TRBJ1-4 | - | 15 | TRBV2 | CASDPTTGHNEKLFF | TGTGCCAGCGATCCGACCACGGGGCACAATGAAAAACTGTTTTTT
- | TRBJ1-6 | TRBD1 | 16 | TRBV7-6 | CASSLGQGGDNSPLHF | TGTGCCAGCAGCTTAGGGCAGGGGGGAGATAATTCACCCCTCCACTTT
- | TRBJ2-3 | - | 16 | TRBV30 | CAWSVQGGWGTDTQYF | TGTGCCTGGAGTGTACAGGGGGGGTGGGGCACAGATACGCAGTATTTT
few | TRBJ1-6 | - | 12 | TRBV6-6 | CASSRQNSPLHF | TGTGCCAGCAGCCGACAGAATTCACCCCTCCACTTT
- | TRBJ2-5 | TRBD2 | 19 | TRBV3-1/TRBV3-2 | CASSQDPLLSGGPMETQYF | TGTGCCAGCAGCCAAGATCCTCTGCTTAGCGGGGGACCGATGGAGACCCAGTACTTC
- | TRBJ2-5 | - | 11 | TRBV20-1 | CSARGRETQYF | TGCAGTGCTAGGGGAAGGGAGACCCAGTACTTC
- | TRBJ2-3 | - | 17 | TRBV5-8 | CASPNPPGGRGTDTQYF | TGTGCCAGCCCGAACCCCCCCGGGGGGCGTGGCACAGATACGCAGTATTTT
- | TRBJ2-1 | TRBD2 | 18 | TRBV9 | CASSVRGGANDAYNEQFF | TGTGCCAGCAGCGTTCGCGGGGGGGCGAACGACGCCTACAATGAGCAGTTCTTC
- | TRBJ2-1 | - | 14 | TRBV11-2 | CASSLGGYINEQFF | TGTGCCAGCAGCTTAGGGGGATATATCAATGAGCAGTTCTTC
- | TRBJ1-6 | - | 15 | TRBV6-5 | CASRTLTGRDSPLHF | TGTGCCAGCAGAACTTTGACAGGCCGGGATTCACCCCTCCACTTT
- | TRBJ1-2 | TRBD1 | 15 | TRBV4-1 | CASSQQQGAGYGYTF | TGCGCCAGCAGCCAACAACAGGGGGCCGGGTATGGCTACACCTTC
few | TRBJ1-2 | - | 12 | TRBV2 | CASSNIGYGYTF | TGTGCCAGCTCTAACATAGGGTATGGCTACACCTTC
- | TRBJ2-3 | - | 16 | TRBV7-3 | CASSLKPGLSTDTQYF | TGTGCCAGCAGCTTAAAGCCGGGACTGAGCACAGATACGCAGTATTTT
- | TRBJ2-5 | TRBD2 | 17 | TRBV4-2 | CASSQDLAGGPRETQYF | TGTGCCAGCAGCCAAGATTTAGCGGGGGGGCCGAGAGAGACCCAGTACTTC
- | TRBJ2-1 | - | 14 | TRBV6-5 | CASTGAGVYNEQFF | TGTGCCAGCACCGGGGCTGGCGTCTACAATGAGCAGTTCTTC
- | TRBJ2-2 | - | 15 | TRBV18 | CASSPLRENTGELFF | TGTGCCAGCTCACCACTCAGGGAGAACACCGGGGAGCTGTTTTTT
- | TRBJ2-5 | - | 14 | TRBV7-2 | CASSLIGGEETQYF | TGTGCCAGCAGCTTAATTGGAGGGGAAGAGACCCAGTACTTC
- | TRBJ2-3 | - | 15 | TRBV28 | CASSSTDRSTDTQYF | TGTGCCAGCAGTTCGACAGACAGGTCCACAGATACGCAGTATTTT
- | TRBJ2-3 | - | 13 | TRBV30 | CAWSKGYTDTQYF | TGTGCCTGGAGTAAGGGTTACACAGATACGCAGTATTTT
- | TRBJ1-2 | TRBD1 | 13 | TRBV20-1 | CSASIQGANGYTF | TGCAGTGCTAGTATCCAGGGGGCAAATGGCTACACCTTC
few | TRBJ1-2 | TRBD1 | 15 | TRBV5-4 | CASSLGQGGTYGYTF | TGTGCCAGCAGCTTGGGACAGGGGGGAACTTATGGCTACACCTTC
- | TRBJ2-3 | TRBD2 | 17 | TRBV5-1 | CASSRISGGAATDTQYF | TGCGCCAGCAGCCGTATTAGCGGGGGGGCCGCCACAGATACGCAGTATTTT
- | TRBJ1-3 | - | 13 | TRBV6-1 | CASSEGLGNTIYF | TGTGCCAGCAGTGAAGGACTCGGAAACACCATATATTTT
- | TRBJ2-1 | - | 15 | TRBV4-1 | CASSQQESSYNEQFF | TGCGCCAGCAGCCAACAGGAGAGCTCCTACAATGAGCAGTTCTTC
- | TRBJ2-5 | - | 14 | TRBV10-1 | CASSGQSLGETQYF | TGCGCCAGCAGTGGTCAGTCACTCGGCGAGACCCAGTACTTC
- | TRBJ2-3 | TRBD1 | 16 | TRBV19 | CASSMPRTGGTDTQYF | TGTGCCAGTAGTATGCCCAGGACAGGGGGTACAGATACGCAGTATTTT
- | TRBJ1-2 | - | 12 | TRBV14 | CASSQGNYGYTF | TGTGCCAGCAGCCAAGGGAACTATGGCTACACCTTC
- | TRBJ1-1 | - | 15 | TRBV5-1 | CASSSEPLPNTEAFF | TGCGCCAGCAGCTCAGAGCCGCTACCGAACACTGAAGCTTTCTTT
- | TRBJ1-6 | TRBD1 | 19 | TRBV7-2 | CASSLWTGLDGGGNSPLHF | TGTGCCAGCAGCTTATGGACAGGCCTCGACGGTGGGGGTAATTCACCCCTCCACTTT